The 11 T cell receptor beta chains below come from one sample, sequenced in a study of blood T cell repertoires in COVID-19. Here immunoSEQ multiplex PCR was the method, and the copy in TCRdb shows in-frame clones only, minus some. In the table there are hundreds of thousands of clones, 87% of which are singletons. Sequencing was carried out using PBMCs or T cells enriched from blood (not recorded which). These TCRs come from a woman between 18 and 30 years old who had recovered from COVID-19.

V and J are TRBV5-1 and TRBJ2-2, with D maybe TRBD1 (6 bases). The V gene lost 4 bases and the J gene lost 0 bases, with 10 bases spanning the gap. CDR1 and CDR2 (germline): SGHRS, YFSETQ. The CDR3 consists of 15 residues. The CDR3 DNA follows: TGCGCCAGCAGCGCCTGGGACACGAACACCGGGGAGCTGTTTTTT. Translation: CASSAWDTNTGELFF.

The J gene is TRBJ1-5, the V gene TRBV6-4, with D perhaps matching TRBD1 (5 bases). The CDR3 runs to 13 residues. V lost 4 bases and J 5 bases, leaving 9 bases between the germline ends. Germline assignment: CDR1 MRHNA and CDR2 SNTAGT. CDR3 sequence reads: CASSASGYQPQHF. CDR3 bases: TGTGCCAGCAGTGCGTCAGGGTATCAGCCCCAGCATTTT.

The chain employs TRBV4-3 and TRBJ1-6; a weak D match, TRBD1 (5 bases). CDR3 length: 15 residues. The germline CDR1 and CDR2 sequences are LGHNA and YSLEER. V lost 1 base and J 7 bases, leaving 11 bases between the germline ends. CDR3 sequence reads: CASSQGAGWNSPLHF. The CDR3 bases are TGCGCCAGCAGCCAAGGGGCAGGGTGGAATTCACCCCTCCACTTT.

The CDR3 reads CASSFYSDPGQGRSPLHF. CDR3 DNA sequence: TGTGCCAGCAGTTTTTATAGCGATCCGGGACAGGGGAGATCACCCCTCCACTTT. The chain joins TRBV27 to TRBJ1-6, with 10 bases that match TRBD1. Trimming cost V 3 bases and J 10 bases; bases outside gene matches: 15. The CDR3 has 18 residues. Germline V CDR1 and CDR2: MNHEY, SMNVEV (reference sequence).

CDR3 region: CASSSGIPDTQYF. The CDR3 nucleotides are TGTGCCAGTAGTAGCGGGATTCCGGATACGCAGTATTTT. The chain has TRBV19 and TRBJ2-3, with D perhaps matching TRBD2 (6 bases). Per the germline V gene, CDR1 is LNHDA and CDR2 is SQIVND (reference sequence). Trimming left V 4 bases short and J 6 bases short, with 11 bases between. This CDR3 comprises 13 residues.

V gene TRBV28 combines with J gene TRBJ1-1, with D tentatively TRBD1 (5 bases). V dropped 8 bases and J dropped 7 bases, with 17 bases sitting between them. The CDR3 extends over 13 amino acids. Germline lookup yields CDR1 MDHEN and CDR2 SYDVKM. The chain's CDR3 is CASSVQGTGEAFF. The CDR3 DNA follows: TGTGCCAGCTCTGTTCAGGGTACGGGTGAAGCTTTCTTT.

The rearrangement uses TRBV5-8 and TRBJ1-6, with a tentative D call TRBD1 (5 bases). The germline gives CDR1 SGHTS, CDR2 YDEGEE. The CDR3 extends over 16 amino acids. V was shortened by 4 bases and J by 7 bases, with 18 bases between the two germline ends. The CDR3: CASSPRRGIGNSPLHF. CDR3 DNA: TGTGCCAGCAGCCCACGGAGGGGTATCGGCAATTCACCCCTCCACTTT.

This clone was recorded once. The chain links TRBV9 to TRBJ2-4; 10 nucleotides match TRBD2. Germline V lookup: CDR1 SGDLS, CDR2 YYNGEE. Trimming at V came to 3 bases and at J to 2 bases, leaving 5 bases not matched to a gene. The CDR3 covers 16 residues. This CDR3 is CASSAASGSTKNIQYF. The CDR3, as DNA: TGTGCCAGCAGCGCAGCTAGCGGGAGTACCAAAAACATTCAGTACTTC.

This clone came up many times. The rearrangement uses TRBV7-9 and TRBJ1-2, with TRBD1 identical over 8 bases. CDR1 SEHNR and CDR2 FQNEAQ come from the germline V gene (reference sequence). The CDR3 length is 12 residues. With 5 bases clipped from V and 8 bases from J, the junction kept 4 bases outside the gene matches. DNA for the CDR3: TGTGCCAGCAGCGTCCGGACAGGGGGCTACACCTTC. Translating it yields CASSVRTGGYTF.

The genes are TRBV24-1 and TRBJ2-3; D possibly corresponds to TRBD2 (5 bases). From germline, CDR1 is KGHDR and CDR2 SFDVKD. V dropped 3 bases and J dropped 2 bases, with 11 bases sitting between them. CDR3 length equals 15 residues. The CDR3 here is CATSDPFGNTDTQYF. CDR3 nucleotides: TGTGCCACCAGTGATCCCTTCGGGAACACAGATACGCAGTATTTT.

The chain links TRBV4-3 to TRBJ1-2, with D unclear. The germline gives CDR1 LGHNA, CDR2 YSLEER. The V and J ends lost 0 bases and 5 bases respectively, with 10 bases between them. This CDR3 has 14 amino acids. The CDR3 DNA reads TGCGCCAGCAGCCAAGACCGGGAGAGATATGGCTACACCTTC. This codes for CASSQDRERYGYTF.